This T cell receptor beta chain was observed in a study of cytomegalovirus exposure and HLA in healthy donors. Findings and limits, study-wide: Later findings reportedly placed an Asian-associated ancestry cluster below the approximately 700-donor mean for N-insertions. Later analysis showed most CMV-associated TCR beta chains appearing HLA-restricted. Clonal expansion, a later analysis showed, was greater in HLA-associated TCR beta chains than in equally common others.

The PCR contained 60 Vbeta and 13 Jbeta primers. Produced via immunoSEQ multiplex PCR; TCRdb's table is partial and in-frame only. The sample holds 150,000 to 200,000 clones, 82% seen once. This clone appeared once. Its cognate antigen is unknown. Other DNA sequences in this sample translate to the same CDR3. The sequencing sample was made of PBMCs. This receptor was identified in a man in his forties in good health and CMV-seronegative.

The CDR3 is CASSSYTDTQYF. DNA for the CDR3: TGTGCCAGCAGTTCCTACACAGATACGCAGTATTTT. This chain joins TRBV28 and TRBJ2-3; D call uncertain. The CDR3 is made up of 12 amino acids. Trimming took off 4 bases at V and 2 bases at J, with 4 bases between the two ends. Germline CDR1 MDHEN, CDR2 SYDVKM.